Each of the 8 T cell receptor beta chains below was sequenced from the same sample in a study of shared clonotypes between healthy human individuals. TCRdb's table, derived via immunoSEQ multiplex PCR, lists solely in-frame clones and lacks some. The table includes 800,000 to 950,000 clones, around 96% detected once. CD8 cells classed as naive were CD45RO-negative and positively selected for CCR7, excluding terminally differentiated effector memory CD45RA+ cells. The sequenced sample consisted of naive CD8+ T cells sorted from blood. The receptors shown here come from a young man in good health.

This chain connects TRBV27 to TRBJ2-1; TRBD2 aligns across 8 bases. This CDR3 has 14 amino acids. V lost 6 bases, J lost 5 bases, and 6 bases stayed unmatched. CDR1 and CDR2 from the germline V gene are MNHEY and SMNVEV (reference sequence). CDR3 residues: CASSRGGSDNEQFF. The DNA for the CDR3 is TGTGCCAGCAGCCGGGGGGGGTCAGACAATGAGCAGTTCTTC.

The chain links TRBV5-4 to TRBJ1-4; unclear D gene. Germline CDR1 and CDR2: SGHNT and YYREEE (reference sequence). The CDR3 is 12 amino acids. V shed 10 bases and J shed 6 bases, with 13 bases lying between them. CDR3 loop: CAYTMGYEKLFF. The CDR3, as DNA: TGTGCCTATACCATGGGGTATGAAAAACTGTTTTTT.

In this sample, this clone turned up a few times. Other DNA sequences in this sample translate to the same CDR3. The chain is built from TRBV11-2 and TRBJ2-7, with D unclear. There are 12 residues in the CDR3. Trimming took off 2 bases at V and 2 bases at J, with 4 bases between the two ends. Germline-derived CDR1 and CDR2 are SGHAT and FQNNGV. CDR3: CASSLTAYEQYF. CDR3 DNA: TGTGCCAGCAGCTTAACAGCCTACGAGCAGTACTTC.

The chain carries TRBV28 and TRBJ2-7; TRBD2 might be the D (5 bases). Looked up from germline, CDR1 is MDHEN and CDR2 is SYDVKM. This CDR3 has 15 amino acids. Trimming took 10 bases from V and 3 from J, leaving 22 bases between them. The CDR3 region has the DNA TGTGCCACCGCCGGCATCCCTGACTATTACTACGAGCAGTACTTC. Its translation: CATAGIPDYYYEQYF.

The rearrangement uses TRBV4-2 and TRBJ1-4, with TRBD1 identical over 9 bases. Germline V gene data show CDR1 as LGHNA and CDR2 as YNFKEQ. The V gene end was trimmed by 2 bases and the J gene end by 6 bases; junction bases not matched to a gene: 4. The CDR3 loop spans 15 amino acids. CDR3 coding DNA: TGTGCCAGCAGCCAAATGACAGGGGGTGATGAAAAACTGTTTTTT. It yields the protein CASSQMTGGDEKLFF.

V and J are TRBV28 and TRBJ2-3; D may correspond to TRBD1 or TRBD2 (5 bases each). Deletions cut 3 bases from V and 2 bases from J, with 24 bases between. The CDR3 is 19 residues long. The germline CDR1 and CDR2 sequences are MDHEN and SYDVKM. The CDR3 loop is CASSLSPPFWWGYTDTQYF. In DNA form, the CDR3 reads TGTGCCAGCAGTTTGTCACCGCCGTTTTGGTGGGGGTACACAGATACGCAGTATTTT.

This clone appeared a few times. This chain joins TRBV28 and TRBJ1-2; D gene unclear. This CDR3 is built from 13 residues. Deletions cut 5 bases from V and 3 bases from J, with 10 bases between. Germline CDR1 reads MDHEN; CDR2 reads SYDVKM. CDR3 region: CASSPLTDYGYTF. The CDR3 DNA is TGTGCCAGCAGTCCCCTGACGGACTATGGCTACACCTTC.

The chain recombines TRBV28 with TRBJ2-3; weak D call: TRBD2 (6 bases). The CDR3 runs to 16 residues. Germline V gene sequence: CDR1 MDHEN, CDR2 SYDVKM. The V and J ends lost 4 bases and 1 base respectively, with 15 bases between them. The CDR3 spells CASSSGDRPGTDTQYF. The CDR3 DNA is TGTGCCAGCAGTTCGGGAGACAGACCCGGCACAGATACGCAGTATTTT.